Each of the 23 T cell receptor beta chains below was sequenced from the same sample in a study of cytomegalovirus exposure and HLA in healthy donors. Here immunoSEQ multiplex PCR was the method, and the copy in TCRdb shows in-frame clones only, minus some. This table has some 110,000 clones, around 86% appearing once. Sequencing was done on a sample of PBMCs. The receptors shown here come from a man younger than 35 in good health and CMV-seronegative.

V gene TRBV7-2 combines with J gene TRBJ1-5, with D perhaps TRBD1 (5 bases). V gave up 5 bases and J gave up 3 bases, with 14 bases separating them. The CDR3 contains 15 residues. Germline V lookup: CDR1 SGHTA, CDR2 FQGNSA. The CDR3 protein is CASSRSGLINQPQHF. The CDR3, as DNA: TGTGCCAGCAGCCGATCGGGACTGATCAATCAGCCCCAGCATTTT.

The V call is TRBV7-8, the J call TRBJ2-1; no definite D call. From germline, CDR1 is SGHVS and CDR2 FQNEAQ. This CDR3 has 13 amino acids. V was trimmed by 2 bases and J by 5 bases, leaving 7 bases between them. CDR3 protein: CASSLPGDNEQFF. In DNA form, the CDR3 reads TGTGCCAGCAGCTTACCTGGAGACAATGAGCAGTTCTTC.

The rearrangement joins TRBV7-2 to TRBJ2-4, with D possibly being TRBD1 (5 bases). Germline CDR1 and CDR2: SGHTA and FQGNSA. The CDR3 covers 14 residues. V lost 6 bases to trimming and J lost 9 bases, with 18 bases between them. In DNA form, the CDR3 reads TGTGCCAGCAGACATACTGGGGCCACTTCCATTCAGTACTTC. This translates into CASRHTGATSIQYF.

V gene TRBV29-1 combines with J gene TRBJ2-5; 7 bases fit TRBD1. This CDR3 is 13 amino acids long. Germline V CDR1 and CDR2: SQVTM, ANQGSEA. Trimming cost V 6 bases and J 2 bases; bases outside gene matches: 6. The CDR3 spells CSVPRDRQETQYF. CDR3 DNA sequence: TGCAGCGTCCCGAGGGACAGACAAGAGACCCAGTACTTC.

This clone was counted a few times. One junction end disagrees with the germline gene, perhaps due to a read error. This sequence joins TRBV20-1 and TRBJ1-1; TRBD1 might be the D (6 bases). This CDR3 comprises 9 residues. Germline CDR1 and CDR2: DFQATT and SNEGSKA (reference sequence). In DNA form, the CDR3 reads TGCAGTGCTAATTTCGGGGGGGCGTGG. It is translated as CSANFGGAW.

The chain has TRBV6-1 and TRBJ2-7, with 9 bases identical to TRBD1. J lost 3 bases, V lost 3 bases, and 6 bases had no gene match. This CDR3 contains 15 residues. Germline CDR1 is MNHNS and CDR2 is SASEGT. CDR3 residues: CASSEGQGSHYEQYF. The DNA of the CDR3 is TGTGCCAGCAGTGAGGGACAGGGATCACACTACGAGCAGTACTTC.

This rearrangement joins TRBV9 to TRBJ1-2; a weak D match, TRBD1 (6 bases). The CDR3 totals 16 residues. In germline, CDR1 is SGDLS, CDR2 YYNGEE. The germline V and J ends were trimmed by 0 bases and 7 bases, with 19 bases remaining between them. CDR3 sequence (DNA): TGTGCCAGCAGCGTAGACGATACAGGGTCCATTTTTGGCTACACCTTC. It translates to CASSVDDTGSIFGYTF.

The rearrangement links TRBV4-1 to TRBJ1-4; TRBD1 matches at 9 bases. V lost 0 bases and J lost 8; bases outside the gene matches: 4. This CDR3 contains 15 residues. Germline V gives CDR1 MGHRA, CDR2 YSYEKL. The CDR3 coding sequence is TGCGCCAGCAGCCAAGATGGGACAGGGTCGGAAAAACTGTTTTTT. Translation gives CASSQDGTGSEKLFF.

V gene TRBV19 combines with J gene TRBJ2-7; D gene unclear. V was shortened by 5 bases and J by 6 bases, with 8 bases between the two germline ends. This CDR3 is 11 amino acids long. Germline loops: CDR1 LNHDA, CDR2 SQIVND (reference sequence). The CDR3 DNA follows: TGTGCCAGTAGTTTAGGCGGCGAGCAGTACTTC. Translation: CASSLGGEQYF. Filled out from reference TRBV19 and TRBJ2-7, the complete variable domain reads DGGITQSPKYLFRKEGQNVTLSCEQNLNHDAMYWYRQDPGQGLRLIYYSQIVNDFQKGDIAEGYSVSREKKESFPLTVTSAQKNPTAFYLCASSLGGEQYFGPGTRLTVT.

This rearrangement joins TRBV6-1 to TRBJ1-1; D possibly corresponds to TRBD1 (5 bases). Germline V gene sequence: CDR1 MNHNS, CDR2 SASEGT. V lost 4 bases, J lost 6 bases, and 15 bases lay in between. The CDR3 has 14 amino acids. The CDR3, as DNA: TGTGCCAGCAGTGGCAAGGGGTTTCAGGCTGAAGCTTTCTTT. This translates into CASSGKGFQAEAFF.

The V and J genes are TRBV6-5 and TRBJ1-1; 7 bases match TRBD1. This CDR3 has 15 amino acids. The J segment lost 2 bases and the V segment lost 6 bases, leaving 9 bases of the junction unmatched. Germline assignment: CDR1 MNHEY and CDR2 SVGAGI. The chain's CDR3 is CASSRGETVNTEAFF. The DNA for the CDR3 is TGTGCCAGCAGCAGGGGGGAGACAGTAAACACTGAAGCTTTCTTT.

The chain links TRBV19 to TRBJ1-5, with D unclear. The germline V and J ends were trimmed by 5 bases and 3 bases, with 14 bases remaining between them. Germline V lookup: CDR1 LNHDA, CDR2 SQIVND (reference sequence). The CDR3 sequence is 15 residues long. In DNA, the CDR3 is TGTGCCAGTAGTTGGGGAGGGAGAAACAATCAGCCCCAGCATTTT. The encoded protein is CASSWGGRNNQPQHF.

The chain has TRBV6-5 and TRBJ1-5, with 7 bases identical to TRBD1. This CDR3 has 14 residues. The germline V gene encodes CDR1 MNHEY and CDR2 SVGAGI. V lost 8 bases to trimming and J lost 4 bases; unmatched junction nucleotides: 8. The CDR3 coding sequence is TGTGCCAGCCGCCTCAAGGGGGCGAATCAGCCCCAGCATTTT. Its protein product is CASRLKGANQPQHF.

The rearrangement links TRBV6-1 to TRBJ2-1; 8 positions agree with TRBD1. The CDR3 is 16 amino acids. The trim removed 3 bases at V and 0 bases at J, leaving 4 bases unmatched. From germline, CDR1 is MNHNS and CDR2 SASEGT. The CDR3 spells CASSEQGALSYNEQFF. CDR3 sequence (DNA): TGTGCCAGCAGTGAGCAGGGGGCTCTCTCCTACAATGAGCAGTTCTTC.

V and J are TRBV19 and TRBJ1-5; 7 bases are shared with TRBD1. Trimming cost V 8 bases and J 3 bases; bases outside gene matches: 4. This CDR3 spans 13 amino acids. Germline V gene lookup returns CDR1 LNHDA and CDR2 SQIVND (reference sequence). The CDR3 DNA reads as TGTGCCAGTCATACAGGGGTCAATCAGCCCCAGCATTTT. It translates to CASHTGVNQPQHF.

V usage is TRBV6-5 and J usage is TRBJ1-6, with no clear D. V was clipped by 6 bases and J by 7 bases, with 13 bases between them. This CDR3 contains 14 residues. CDR1 MNHEY and CDR2 SVGAGI come from the germline V gene. CDR3 sequence: CASSRTEPNSPLHF. DNA for the CDR3: TGTGCCAGCAGCCGTACAGAACCCAATTCACCCCTCCACTTT.

The gene calls are TRBV5-1 and TRBJ1-5; 11 positions agree with TRBD1. V was clipped by 3 bases and J by 5 bases; unmatched bases: 1. CDR1 is SGHRS and CDR2 is YFSETQ in the germline V gene. The CDR3 has 14 residues. CDR3 in DNA: TGCGCCAGCAGCTCGGGACAGGGGGATCAGCCCCAGCATTTT. As protein: CASSSGQGDQPQHF.

This rearrangement joins TRBV9 to TRBJ2-5; perhaps TRBD2 as D (5 bases). Trimming took 0 bases from V and 1 from J, leaving 10 bases between them. The germline CDR1 and CDR2 sequences are SGDLS and YYNGEE. This CDR3 is built from 15 residues. In DNA form, the CDR3 reads TGTGCCAGCAGCGTAGGGGGAGCAGCCCAAGAGACCCAGTACTTC. It yields the protein CASSVGGAAQETQYF.

The chain recombines TRBV7-9 with TRBJ2-7, with TRBD2 matching 8 bases. V lost 1 base to trimming and J lost 3 bases; unmatched junction nucleotides: 5. CDR1 and CDR2 from the germline V gene are SEHNR and FQNEAQ (reference sequence). The CDR3 length is 15 residues. The CDR3 region has the DNA TGTGCCAGCAGCTTAGAGCCGGGAGGGTACTACGAGCAGTACTTC. Its translation: CASSLEPGGYYEQYF.

This rearrangement joins TRBV11-3 to TRBJ2-3; 7 bases match TRBD2. Germline CDR1 and CDR2: SGHNT and YENEEA. The CDR3 runs to 14 residues. Unmatched junction bases numbered 10, after V lost 8 bases and J lost 5 bases. The CDR3 DNA sequence: TGTGCCAGCGCCTCCAGCGGGGTGGGAGATACGCAGTATTTT. Its translation is CASASSGVGDTQYF.

The V gene is TRBV5-1, the J gene TRBJ2-6; TRBD2 matches at 14 bases. Germline trimming cut 3 bases from V and 0 bases from J; bases unmatched to any gene: 5. The CDR3 has 19 residues. Germline CDR1 SGHRS, CDR2 YFSETQ. This chain's CDR3 is CASSSGLAGGNSGANVLTF. In DNA, the CDR3 is TGCGCCAGCAGCTCCGGACTAGCGGGGGGCAACTCTGGGGCCAACGTCCTGACTTTC.

The CDR3 DNA is TGTGCCAGCAGTGGGACAGGGCTTAGTAACTATGGCTACACCTTC. Its protein product is CASSGTGLSNYGYTF. J is TRBJ1-2 and V is TRBV6-1; 8 nucleotides align to TRBD1. The CDR3 runs to 15 residues. From germline, CDR1 is MNHNS and CDR2 SASEGT. V lost 4 bases, J lost 1 base, and 5 bases stayed unmatched.

The genes are TRBV9 and TRBJ1-2, with TRBD1 matching 9 bases. With 0 bases clipped from V and 4 bases from J, the junction kept 4 bases outside the gene matches. Looked up from germline, CDR1 is SGDLS and CDR2 is YYNGEE. CDR3 length: 15 residues. CDR3 DNA: TGTGCCAGCAGCGTAGGGGACAGGGTTCGCTATGGCTACACCTTC. Translated: CASSVGDRVRYGYTF.